What follows is one T cell receptor beta chain and its context. Other DNA sequences in the same sample also yield this CDR3. The data derive from a study of shared clonotypes between healthy human individuals. Study details: In total, the donors were a couple of women and a few men aged 18 to 49.

Trimming shortened V by 4 bases and J by 1 base, and 5 bases separated the two germline ends. CDR3 size: 12 residues. Germline CDR1 is SQVTM and CDR2 is ANQGSEA. Repertoires were generated with immunoSEQ multiplex PCR, while TCRdb's copy carries only in-frame clones and drops some. The sample records roughly 1 million clones, 70% to 80% being singletons. The sample consisted of memory CD4+ T cells from PBMCs. Subset in this sample: CD45RA-negative fraction. This receptor was obtained from a man in his late teens or twenties in good health. Some clones in this sample may be carry-over from other donors' samples. V is TRBV29-1 and J is TRBJ1-5; the D gene is possibly TRBD1 (5 bases). CDR3 sequence: CSVGGSNQPQHF. In nucleotides, the CDR3 is TGCAGCGTTGGGGGGAGCAATCAGCCCCAGCATTTT.